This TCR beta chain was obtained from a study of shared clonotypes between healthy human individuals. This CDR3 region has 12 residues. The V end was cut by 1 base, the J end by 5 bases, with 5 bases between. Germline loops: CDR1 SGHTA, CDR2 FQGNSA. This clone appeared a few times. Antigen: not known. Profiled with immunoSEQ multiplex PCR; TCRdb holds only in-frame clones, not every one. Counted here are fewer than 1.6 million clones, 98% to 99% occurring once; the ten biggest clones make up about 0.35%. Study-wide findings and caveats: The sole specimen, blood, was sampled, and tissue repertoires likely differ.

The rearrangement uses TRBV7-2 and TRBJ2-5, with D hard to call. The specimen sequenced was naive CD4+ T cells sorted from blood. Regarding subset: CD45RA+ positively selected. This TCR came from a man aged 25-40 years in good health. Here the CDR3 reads CASSLEPETQYF. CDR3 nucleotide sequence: TGTGCCAGCAGCTTAGAGCCGGAGACCCAGTACTTC.